This T cell receptor (beta chain) emerged from a study of blood T cell repertoires in COVID-19. The V gene lost 4 bases and the J gene lost 0 bases, with 9 bases spanning the gap. Germline-derived CDR1 and CDR2 are SGHRS and YFSETQ. The CDR3 sequence is 14 residues long. Per the original methods: Quantification of nucleated cells was approximated via reference gene primer amplification. Profiled with immunoSEQ multiplex PCR; TCRdb holds only in-frame clones, not every one. That table gives V, J and clone size, and the DNA gave D and trimming. This sample has more than 85,000 clones; approximately 85% occur once, and the top ten carry around 6.9%.

The source is a woman in her sixties or seventies with acute or convalescent COVID-19. The V call is TRBV5-1, the J call TRBJ2-3, with TRBD1 as a possible D gene (6 bases). Sequencing used peripheral blood. The chain's CDR3 is CASSQGISTDTQYF. The CDR3 DNA is TGCGCCAGCAGCCAGGGGATTAGCACAGATACGCAGTATTTT.